The source of this TCR beta chain is a study of blood T cell repertoires in COVID-19. The assay was immunoSEQ multiplex PCR, and TCRdb's table has in-frame clones only and misses some. The sample includes 50,000 or so clones, 85% of them seen just once. V dropped 5 bases and J dropped 5; count of bases not matched to a gene: 8. Looked up from germline, CDR1 is SGHTA and CDR2 is FQGNSA. This CDR3 comprises 14 residues. Sequences were obtained from peripheral blood. The clonotype was recovered from a human donor in a cohort sampled during active COVID-19. The gene calls are TRBV7-2 and TRBJ2-7, with 8 bases aligning to TRBD1. CDR3 protein: CASSKRTGSNEQYF. The DNA of the CDR3 is TGTGCCAGCAGCAAGAGGACAGGGAGCAACGAGCAGTACTTC. Using reference TRBV7-2 and TRBJ2-7 for the parts outside the CDR3, the full variable domain is GAGVSQSPSNKVTEKGKDVELRCDPISGHTALYWYRQSLGQGLEFLIYFQGNSAPDKSGLPSDRFSAERTGGSVSTLTIQRTQQEDSAVYLCASSKRTGSNEQYFGPGTRLTVT.